This T cell receptor (beta chain) comes out of a study of CD8+ T cells in alopecia areata. Study-wide results and caveats: The study found that many expanded lesional clones persisted in scalp and blood during tofacitinib.

This CDR3 region has 14 residues. The germline gives CDR1 SGHTA, CDR2 FQGNSA. With V trimmed by 4 bases and J by 1 base, 3 bases remained unmatched. Described treatment: oral pan-JAK inhibitor, 5-10 mg twice daily. As part of sample collection, lesional scalp punch biopsies and peripheral blood were taken from alopecia areata patients. Cell sorting was applied to PBMCs, and CD4+ and CD8+ T cells were collected. As the sequencing template, cDNA was produced by extracting RNA and reverse transcribing it. Clones were read by immunoSEQ multiplex PCR, and TCRdb kept only the in-frame ones, dropping some. The sample includes approximately 210,000 clones, 66% of them seen just once. To note about this clone: Its antigen is as yet unknown.

This sequence joins TRBV7-2 and TRBJ1-1; 7 bases are shared with TRBD1. Specimen: CD4+ T cells sorted from blood, collected between weeks 44 and 45, from a patient treated with tofacitinib. This TCR derives from a human donor with alopecia areata. CDR3 region: CASSWGQSNTEAFF. The CDR3 DNA reads as TGTGCCAGCAGCTGGGGACAGTCGAACACTGAAGCTTTCTTT.